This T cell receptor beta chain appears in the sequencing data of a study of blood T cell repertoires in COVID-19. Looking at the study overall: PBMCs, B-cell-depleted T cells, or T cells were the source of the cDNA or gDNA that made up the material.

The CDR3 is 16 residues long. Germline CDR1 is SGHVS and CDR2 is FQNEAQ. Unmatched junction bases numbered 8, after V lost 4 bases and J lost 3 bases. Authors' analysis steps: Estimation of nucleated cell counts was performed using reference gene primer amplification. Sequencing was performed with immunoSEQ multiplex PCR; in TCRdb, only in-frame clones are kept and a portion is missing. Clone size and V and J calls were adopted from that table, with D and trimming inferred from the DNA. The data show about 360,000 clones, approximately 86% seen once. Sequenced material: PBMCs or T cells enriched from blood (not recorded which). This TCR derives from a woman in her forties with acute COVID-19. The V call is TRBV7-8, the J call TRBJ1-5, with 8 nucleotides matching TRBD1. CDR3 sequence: CASSSQTGEDNQPQHF. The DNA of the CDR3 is TGTGCCAGCAGCTCGCAGACAGGGGAGGACAATCAGCCCCAGCATTTT.